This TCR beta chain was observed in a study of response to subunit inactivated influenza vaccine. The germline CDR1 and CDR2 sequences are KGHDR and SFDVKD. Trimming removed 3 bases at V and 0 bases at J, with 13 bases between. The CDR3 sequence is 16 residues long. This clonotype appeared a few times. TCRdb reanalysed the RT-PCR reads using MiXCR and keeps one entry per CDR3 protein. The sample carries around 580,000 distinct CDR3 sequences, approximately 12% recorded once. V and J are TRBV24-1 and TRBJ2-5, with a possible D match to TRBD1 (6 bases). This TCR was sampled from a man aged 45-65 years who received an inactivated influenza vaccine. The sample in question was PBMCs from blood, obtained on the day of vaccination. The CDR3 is CATSDGSRGDQETQYF. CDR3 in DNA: TGTGCCACCAGTGATGGTTCCAGGGGAGACCAAGAGACCCAGTACTTC.